The 25 T cell receptor beta chains reported below all come from one sample, sequenced in a study of blood T cell repertoires in COVID-19. Sequencing used immunoSEQ multiplex PCR; TCRdb keeps in-frame clones, though not all of them. The data contain about 240,000 clones, approximately 83% of them singletons. Sequenced input: PBMCs or T cells enriched from blood (not recorded which). The receptor source for this set is a woman between 40 and 50 years old who had been exposed to COVID-19.

This clone was seen more than once but under ten times. The CDR3 protein is CASRIGGEQPQHF. In nucleotides, the CDR3 is TGTGCCAGCAGGATAGGGGGTGAGCAGCCCCAGCATTTT. This chain uses TRBV12-3 or TRBV12-4 with TRBJ1-5, with D perhaps TRBD1 (6 bases). The CDR3 spans 13 residues. The germline V and J ends were trimmed by 6 bases and 7 bases, with 13 bases remaining between them.

The chain recombines TRBV7-2 with TRBJ2-7, with 8 bases that match TRBD1. This CDR3 contains 16 residues. The V and J ends lost 6 bases and 4 bases, in that order; junction bases with no gene match: 14. Germline CDR1 and CDR2: SGHTA and FQGNSA. The CDR3 sequence: CASSLPSGDRGYEQYF. In DNA form, the CDR3 reads TGTGCCAGCAGTCTACCCTCCGGAGACAGGGGTTACGAGCAGTACTTC.

The J gene is TRBJ1-4, the V gene TRBV19, with 7 nucleotides matching TRBD1. Germline-derived CDR1 and CDR2 are LNHDA and SQIVND (reference sequence). This CDR3 has 17 residues. V shed 1 base, J shed 1 base, and the junction held 6 bases outside the gene matches. The CDR3 nucleotides read TGTGCCAGTAGTATAGGTACAGGGGTGGAAACTAATGAAAAACTGTTTTTT. This translates into CASSIGTGVETNEKLFF.

The genes are TRBV6-5 and TRBJ1-3; D uncertain. V was pared by 9 bases and J by 0 bases, with 6 bases between. CDR3 length: 12 amino acids. CDR1 is MNHEY, CDR2 SVGAGI, per germline. The CDR3 loop is CASENSGNTIYF. The CDR3 bases are TGTGCCAGTGAGAACTCTGGAAACACCATATATTTT.

This clone was recorded a few times. The rearrangement links TRBV6-5 to TRBJ1-2, with D maybe TRBD1 (5 bases). CDR3 length: 12 amino acids. Trimming shortened V by 8 bases and J by 7 bases, and 14 bases separated the two germline ends. Germline V gives CDR1 MNHEY, CDR2 SVGAGI. As DNA, the CDR3 is TGTGCCAGCGACCCCGGAGGGGTTGGCTACACCTTC. Translated, it gives CASDPGGVGYTF.

The chain couples TRBV12-3 or TRBV12-4 to TRBJ2-1, with D perhaps matching TRBD1 (5 bases). Trimming removed 6 bases from V and 6 bases from J, with 9 bases in between. This CDR3 is built from 12 residues. The CDR3 nucleotides are TGTGCCAGCAGCCTACAGGTCAATGAGCAGTTCTTC. The encoded protein is CASSLQVNEQFF.

The genes are TRBV18 and TRBJ1-5; 7 bases agree with TRBD1. V lost 3 bases to trimming and J lost 0 bases; unmatched junction nucleotides: 8. The CDR3 consists of 17 residues. Germline V CDR1 and CDR2: KGHSH, LQKENI. CDR3 sequence reads: CASSPTGTDYSNQPQHF. The CDR3 coding sequence is TGTGCCAGCTCACCTACCGGGACAGATTATAGCAATCAGCCCCAGCATTTT.

The CDR3 DNA is TGTGCCAGTAGGCCCACGGACAGCGAGGGGTGGTGGCAAGCTTTCTTT. It specifies CASRPTDSEGWWQAFF. J is TRBJ1-1 and V is TRBV19; maybe TRBD1 (6 bases). The CDR3 has 16 amino acids. Deletions cut 6 bases from V and 9 bases from J, with 26 bases between. CDR1 is LNHDA, CDR2 SQIVND, per germline (reference sequence).

The chain links TRBV28 to TRBJ1-5; 11 bases are shared with TRBD1. Germline CDR1 is MDHEN and CDR2 is SYDVKM. This CDR3 spans 17 amino acids. J gave up 5 bases and V 8 bases, and 14 bases lay outside the gene matches. This CDR3 reads CASLGGTGGEDDQPQHF. The CDR3 nucleotides read TGTGCCAGCCTTGGGGGGACAGGGGGAGAAGACGATCAGCCCCAGCATTTT.

This chain joins TRBV11-1 and TRBJ2-2; tentative D call: TRBD2 (5 bases). Trimming pared 2 bases from V and 1 base from J, leaving 8 bases between. The CDR3 totals 15 residues. The V gene's germline CDR1 is SGHAT and CDR2 FQDESV (reference sequence). The chain's CDR3 is CASSLWTENTGELFF. CDR3 bases: TGTGCCAGCAGCTTATGGACTGAGAACACCGGGGAGCTGTTTTTT.

This clone was observed many times. The genes are TRBV6-1 and TRBJ2-7; TRBD2 matches at 11 bases. Trimming at V came to 1 base and at J to 2 bases, leaving 4 bases not matched to a gene. The CDR3 totals 16 residues. CDR1 is MNHNS, CDR2 SASEGT, per germline. CDR3 DNA sequence: TGTGCCAGCAGTGAAGGGGTAGCGGGGGGGACCTACGAGCAGTACTTC. This translates into CASSEGVAGGTYEQYF.

V is TRBV7-8 and J is TRBJ1-5; no reliable D call. In germline, CDR1 is SGHVS, CDR2 FQNEAQ. V lost 2 bases, J lost 4 bases, and 12 bases lay in between. The CDR3 covers 15 residues. The CDR3 region has the DNA TGTGCCAGCAGCTTATCGGTGGGCAGTAATCAGCCCCAGCATTTT. The encoded protein is CASSLSVGSNQPQHF.

The chain couples TRBV7-9 to TRBJ1-2, with D possibly matching TRBD1 (5 bases). This CDR3 is 17 amino acids long. Trimming removed 1 base from V and 2 bases from J, with 17 bases in between. Germline V gene lookup returns CDR1 SEHNR and CDR2 FQNEAQ (reference sequence). The DNA of the CDR3 is TGTGCCAGCAGCTTAGACCCAGGGAGGAGGTTGAACTATGGCTACACCTTC. Translation gives CASSLDPGRRLNYGYTF.

The chain employs TRBV30 and TRBJ2-7; D may be TRBD1 (5 bases). There are 12 residues in the CDR3. V was pared by 1 base and J by 2 bases, with 6 bases between. Germline assignment: CDR1 GTSNPN and CDR2 SVGIG (reference sequence). CDR3 amino acids: CAWSDRPYEQYF. Written as DNA, the CDR3 is TGTGCCTGGAGTGACAGGCCCTACGAGCAGTACTTC.

The rearrangement uses TRBV2 and TRBJ2-7, with TRBD1 as a possible D gene (6 bases). CDR1 is SNHLY, CDR2 FYNNEI, per germline. Trimming cost V 7 bases and J 6 bases, with 19 bases left between them. This CDR3 is 14 amino acids long. CDR3 sequence reads: CASTASLGGLEQYF. For the CDR3, the DNA is TGTGCCAGCACCGCATCTCTAGGGGGTCTCGAGCAGTACTTC. Full variable domain (remainder filled in from reference TRBV2 and TRBJ2-7): EPEVTQTPSHQVTQMGQEVILRCVPISNHLYFYWYRQILGQKVEFLVSFYNNEISEKSEIFDDQFSVERPDGSNFTLKIRSTKLEDSAMYFCASTASLGGLEQYFGPGTRLTVT.

This clone was counted only a few times. The J gene is TRBJ1-6, the V gene TRBV7-9; 10 bases fit TRBD1. Germline CDR1 reads SEHNR; CDR2 reads FQNEAQ (reference sequence). The length of the CDR3 is 18 residues. Trimming at V came to 5 bases and at J to 2 bases, leaving 9 bases not matched to a gene. CDR3 bases: TGTGCCAGCAGCACCCGGGACAGGGGACCCACCTATAATTCACCCCTCCACTTT. Translating it yields CASSTRDRGPTYNSPLHF. The whole variable domain, filled in from reference TRBV7-9 and TRBJ1-6, reads DTGVSQNPRHKITKRGQNVTFRCDPISEHNRLYWYRQTLGQGPEFLTYFQNEAQLEKSRLLSDRFSAERPKGSFSTLEIQRTEQGDSAMYLCASSTRDRGPTYNSPLHFGNGTRLTVT.

This chain links TRBV7-9 with TRBJ2-1; D possibly corresponds to TRBD1 (5 bases). Looked up from germline, CDR1 is SEHNR and CDR2 is FQNEAQ (reference sequence). Trimming pared 3 bases from V and 0 bases from J, leaving 9 bases between. This CDR3 contains 15 residues. The chain's CDR3 is CASSLGLSSYNEQFF. CDR3 coding DNA: TGTGCCAGCAGCTTGGGGCTGAGCTCCTACAATGAGCAGTTCTTC.

The chain combines TRBV4-1 with TRBJ1-5; 7 bases agree with TRBD1. Per the germline V gene, CDR1 is MGHRA and CDR2 is YSYEKL. Losses at the gene ends were 0 bases for V and 5 bases for J; bases not matched to a gene: 4. The CDR3 loop spans 15 amino acids. This CDR3 is CASSQDHTGDQPQHF. DNA of the CDR3: TGCGCCAGCAGCCAAGATCATACAGGGGATCAGCCCCAGCATTTT.

This rearrangement joins TRBV2 to TRBJ1-5, with D maybe TRBD1 (6 bases). The V gene's germline CDR1 is SNHLY and CDR2 FYNNEI. The CDR3 totals 14 residues. V was trimmed by 10 bases and J by 5 bases, leaving 18 bases between them. In DNA form, the CDR3 reads TGTGCCACCCAGGGTGGGGGCTCCCATCAGCCCCAGCATTTT. Its translation is CATQGGGSHQPQHF.

In its sample, this clone was seen a few times. This could be a read error, since a much larger clone is one nucleotide away. V is TRBV5-1 and J is TRBJ2-5; 11 positions match TRBD2. In germline, CDR1 is SGHRS, CDR2 YFSETQ. The CDR3 consists of 15 residues. The trim removed 2 bases at V and 3 bases at J, leaving 3 bases unmatched. The CDR3 here is CASSFSGGGEETQYF. The CDR3 nucleotides are TGCGCCAGCAGCTTTAGCGGGGGGGGCGAAGAGACCCAGTACTTC. Complete variable domain (other parts from reference TRBV5-1 and TRBJ2-5): KAGVTQTPRYLIKTRGQQVTLSCSPISGHRSVSWYQQTPGQGLQFLFEYFSETQRNKGNFPGRFSGRQFSNSRSEMNVSTLELGDSALYLCASSFSGGGEETQYFGPGTRLLVL.

As for this clone: Additional DNA sequences in this sample encode the identical CDR3. The V and J genes are TRBV11-2 and TRBJ2-7, with D possibly TRBD1 on 6 matching bases. The ends were cut back, 0 bases at V and 6 bases at J, with 12 bases in the middle. Germline V lookup: CDR1 SGHAT, CDR2 FQNNGV. The CDR3 totals 14 residues. CDR3 amino acids: CASSLDRGSGEQYF. CDR3 nucleotides: TGTGCCAGCAGCTTAGACAGGGGTTCCGGCGAGCAGTACTTC.

The count of this clone is one. This chain's CDR3 is CASSRTTGVREKLFF. CDR3 nucleotides: TGTGCCAGCTCTCGTACGACAGGGGTTCGGGAAAAACTGTTTTTT. The chain employs TRBV18 and TRBJ1-4, with 8 bases fitting TRBD1. The germline V gene has CDR1 KGHSH and CDR2 LQKENI. The CDR3 spans 15 residues. J was trimmed by 8 bases and V by 6 bases; bases with no gene match: 11.

V and J are TRBV13 and TRBJ1-2; tentative D call: TRBD1 (5 bases). V was shortened by 5 bases and J by 4 bases, with 11 bases between the two germline ends. The CDR3 sequence is 13 residues long. The germline V gene has CDR1 PRHDT and CDR2 FYEKMQ (reference sequence). The CDR3 region has the DNA TGTGCCAGCAGCCCCTCGGGGGGCTATGGCTACACCTTC. It encodes CASSPSGGYGYTF.

The rearrangement joins TRBV27 to TRBJ1-2, with 11 bases lining up with TRBD1. CDR1 is MNHEY, CDR2 SMNVEV, per germline (reference sequence). This CDR3 region has 16 residues. Unmatched junction bases numbered 4, after V lost 0 bases and J lost 4 bases. The CDR3 bases are TGTGCCAGCAGTTTATCCGGGACAGGGGGTTCCTATGGCTACACCTTC. Translated: CASSLSGTGGSYGYTF.

V is TRBV15 and J is TRBJ1-1, with D perhaps TRBD1 (6 bases). Germline V lookup: CDR1 LNHNV, CDR2 YYDKDF (reference sequence). The CDR3 is made up of 17 amino acids. The germline V and J ends were trimmed by 6 bases and 2 bases, with 22 bases remaining between them. CDR3 loop: CATRIGRGQKRNTEAFF. In DNA, the CDR3 is TGTGCCACCAGAATAGGTCGAGGACAGAAACGAAACACTGAAGCTTTCTTT.